What follows are 8 T cell receptor beta chains derived from one specimen sequenced in a study of CD8 T cells in ankylosing spondylitis. Findings and limits, study-wide: Fewer than 10 highly homologous variants formed a TCR beta motif that appeared characteristic of ankylosing spondylitis blood.

One entry per CDR3 protein, called by TCRdb with MiXCR from the 5' RACE reads. This table holds 200,000 to 250,000 distinct CDR3 sequences, 18% found once. For these receptors, no antigen is known. Sequencing was performed on blood, either unsorted or a sorted T cell fraction (not recorded which). The receptors here all came from a male donor with ankylosing spondylitis.

In this sample, this clonotype turned up many times. CDR3: CASSFVADTQYF. The CDR3 bases are TGTGCCAGCAGTTTCGTAGCAGATACGCAGTATTTT. V usage is TRBV12-3 or TRBV12-4 and J usage is TRBJ2-3; no clear D. The length of the CDR3 is 12 residues. V lost 3 bases to trimming and J lost 4 bases, with 5 bases between them.

As concerns this clonotype: One end of the junction varies from germline; a read error may be responsible. The V and J genes are TRBV2 and TRBJ1-1, with D hard to call. The length of the CDR3 is 15 residues. Per the germline V gene, CDR1 is SNHLY and CDR2 is FYNNEI. CDR3 nucleotide sequence: TGTGCCAGCAGTGCCCAGACGGCCCTGAACGCTGAAGCTTTCTTT. It specifies CASSAQTALNAEAFF.

This clonotype was seen more than once but under ten times. This chain joins TRBV19 and TRBJ2-7; D call uncertain. The CDR3 length is 13 residues. Per germline, CDR1 LNHDA and CDR2 SQIVND (reference sequence). Trimming took off 5 bases at V and 4 bases at J, with 12 bases between the two ends. The CDR3 spells CASSPSGYYEQYF. In DNA form, the CDR3 reads TGTGCCAGTAGTCCCTCAGGATATTACGAGCAGTACTTC.

Only a few counts were recorded for this clonotype. The chain couples TRBV20-1 to TRBJ2-1, with TRBD2 matching over 10 bases. The CDR3 spans 15 residues. Trimming cost V 6 bases and J 4 bases; bases outside gene matches: 9. CDR1 is DFQATT, CDR2 SNEGSKA, per germline (reference sequence). CDR3: CSASTSGILYNEQFF. The CDR3 DNA is TGCAGTGCGAGCACTAGCGGGATCCTTTACAATGAGCAGTTCTTC.

Only a few counts were recorded for this clonotype. The junction shows a germline mismatch at one end, possibly a read error. This chain uses TRBV29-1 with TRBJ2-2; D may be TRBD2 (5 bases). The germline V gene encodes CDR1 SQVTM and CDR2 ANQGSEA. The CDR3 runs 13 residues. CDR3 DNA sequence: TGCAGCGTCGAAGCCGGACCTTTCGCCGGGGTGTTTTTT. Its translation is CSVEAGPFAGVFF.

V gene TRBV12-3 or TRBV12-4 combines with J gene TRBJ2-1; D assignment may be TRBD1 or TRBD2 (5 bases each). The CDR3 consists of 15 residues. V was cut by 6 bases and J by 0 bases, with 12 bases left in between. CDR3 sequence: CASSHGDLSYNEQFF. Here the CDR3 DNA reads TGTGCCAGCAGCCATGGGGACCTCTCCTACAATGAGCAGTTCTTC.

The chain combines TRBV24-1 with TRBJ2-5; TRBD1 agrees at 8 bases. This CDR3 spans 16 amino acids. Trimming at V came to 1 base and at J to 5 bases, leaving 8 bases not matched to a gene. Germline CDR1 and CDR2: KGHDR and SFDVKD. The CDR3: CATSDFGQGVFETQYF. The CDR3 DNA sequence: TGTGCCACCAGTGATTTCGGACAGGGTGTGTTTGAGACCCAGTACTTC.

As regards this clonotype: The junction departs from germline at one end; a sequencing error may be responsible. The J gene is TRBJ1-5, the V gene TRBV5-1; a weak D match, TRBD1 (6 bases). From germline, CDR1 is SGHRS and CDR2 YFSETQ. The CDR3 loop spans 14 amino acids. The CDR3 bases are TGCGCCAACAGCGCGGGGGGGGCTTATCAGCCCCAGCATTTT. Amino acid sequence: CANSAGGAYQPQHF.